The clone carrying this T cell receptor beta chain was detected only a few times. This record comes from a study of control samples from healthy donors and cancer patients. Data came from immunoSEQ multiplex PCR; TCRdb stores just in-frame clones and leaves some out. The sample has under 130,000 clones, roughly four fifths seen once. The V gene's germline CDR1 is SGHRS and CDR2 YFSETQ. V lost 2 bases, J lost 2 bases, and 3 bases stayed unmatched. The CDR3 contains 15 residues. The TCR sequence derives from a woman aged 50 to 65 in good health. The chain joins TRBV5-1 to TRBJ1-2, with 10 bases lining up with TRBD1. The material sequenced was blood. CDR3 loop: CASSLGTGENYGYTF. For the CDR3, the DNA is TGCGCCAGCAGCTTAGGGACAGGGGAGAACTATGGCTACACCTTC.